What follows describes a single T cell receptor (beta chain). Its target is not known. Once obtained from cultured CD4+ T cells, the DNA was sequenced using the Oncomine TCR Beta short-read assay. Genomic DNA from cultured CD4+ T cells was extracted. TCRdb fed the PCR reads into MiXCR, producing one record per CDR3 protein. The table includes some 9,100 distinct CDR3 sequences, more than 30% detected once. V lost 5 bases to trimming and J lost 1 base; unmatched junction nucleotides: 5. CDR3 size: 16 residues. Germline assignment: CDR1 SGHVS and CDR2 FNYEAQ. The data stem from a study of vaccination and CD4 T cells after COVID-19. At the level of the study: Convalescent participants consisted of six males and four females, two being Hispanic. Median time from COVID diagnosis to post-COVID sampling was about 14 weeks (35 to 161). Overlapping spike peptides served as the stimulus for the cells. These peptides came from SARS-CoV-2 and from the common cold coronaviruses HCoV-NL63, HCoV-OC43 and HCoV-229E.

Treatment meaning: roughly 10-day PBMC culture with coronavirus spike peptide pools or control peptides (ViraFEST assay). Those CD4+ T cells from the unexposed donor predate the COVID-19 pandemic (2011-2018). The authors swapped half the medium for fresh IL-2 medium on days 3 and 7. The sequencing input was CD4+ T cells from blood, cultured in vitro. V is TRBV7-6 and J is TRBJ2-3; 11 nucleotides agree with TRBD2. The TCR was taken from a human donor in good health. CDR3 nucleotide sequence: TGTGCCAGCAGCCTGGGACTAGCGGTGGGCACAGATACGCAGTATTTT. Its protein is CASSLGLAVGTDTQYF.